Listed below are T cell receptor beta chains from one sample, sequenced in a study of blood T cell repertoires in COVID-19. Data came from immunoSEQ multiplex PCR; TCRdb stores just in-frame clones and leaves some out. The table shows 200,000 or so clones, with around four fifths occurring only once. The sequenced sample consisted of peripheral blood. The origin of the receptors is a man in his fifties or sixties with COVID-19, enrolled during active disease. CDR3s include the opening cysteine and the closing phenylalanine or tryptophan. The order of the fields is D gene, clone size, V gene, J gene, CDR3 protein, CDR3 DNA. The D gene is left open where the match is weak. A row's size may be missing; if present it is once, few, many or a size class.

>NA|NA|TRBV28|TRBJ1-2
CASSSSGGGVYGYTF
TGTGCCAGCAGTTCCTCTGGGGGCGGAGTCTATGGCTACACCTTC
>NA|NA|TRBV6-5|TRBJ1-1
CASSYSGLGNTEAFF
TGTGCCAGCAGTTATTCGGGACTGGGGAACACTGAAGCTTTCTTT
>TRBD1|NA|TRBV24-1|TRBJ2-2
CATSRDRALTGELFF
TGTGCCACCAGCAGGGACAGGGCCCTTACCGGGGAGCTGTTTTTT
>NA|few|TRBV18|TRBJ1-2
CASSPREGTPSGYTF
TGTGCCAGCTCCCCGAGAGAGGGGACACCAAGCGGCTACACCTTC
>NA|NA|TRBV2|TRBJ2-1
CASSENGFNEQFF
TGTGCCAGCAGTGAGAACGGGTTTAATGAGCAGTTCTTC
>NA|few|TRBV3-1/TRBV3-2|TRBJ1-6
CASSQGSPGLRNSPLHF
TGTGCCAGCAGCCAAGGTTCCCCAGGGTTAAGAAATTCACCCCTCCACTTT
>NA|once|TRBV7-9|TRBJ1-1
CASSLAGGEAFF
TGTGCCAGCAGCTTAGCCGGGGGAGAAGCTTTCTTT
>NA|NA|TRBV7-9|TRBJ2-1
CASRVLGGSYNEQFF
TGTGCCAGCAGGGTACTGGGGGGCTCCTACAATGAGCAGTTCTTC
>TRBD1|NA|TRBV28|TRBJ2-1
CASSRTGSNEQFF
TGTGCCAGCAGTAGGACAGGGTCCAATGAGCAGTTCTTC
>TRBD1|NA|TRBV7-3|TRBJ2-3
CASSRQGGLVTDTQYF
TGTGCCAGCAGCCGACAGGGGGGGTTGGTCACAGATACGCAGTATTTT
>NA|NA|TRBV29-1|TRBJ2-1
CSVGFITSSYNEQFF
TGCAGCGTTGGGTTCATTACGAGCTCCTACAATGAGCAGTTCTTC
>TRBD1|NA|TRBV5-1|TRBJ1-6
CASSSSGQVNSPLHF
TGCGCCAGCAGCTCCTCGGGACAGGTGAATTCACCCCTCCACTTT
>TRBD1|NA|TRBV11-2|TRBJ2-1
CASSPDRGFQFF
TGTGCCAGCAGCCCGGACAGGGGTTTTCAGTTCTTC
>NA|NA|TRBV10-1|TRBJ2-2
CASSELLNTGELFF
TGCGCCAGCAGTGAACTCCTTAACACCGGGGAGCTGTTTTTT
>TRBD1|NA|TRBV5-4|TRBJ2-1
CASSSGQGETNEQFF
TGTGCCAGCAGCTCTGGACAGGGGGAAACTAATGAGCAGTTCTTC
>NA|NA|TRBV5-1|TRBJ2-2
CASSLTLEAGELFF
TGCGCCAGCAGCTTGACCTTAGAGGCCGGGGAGCTGTTTTTT
>TRBD1|NA|TRBV5-8|TRBJ1-5
CASSWGQVLNQPQHF
TGTGCCAGCAGCTGGGGACAGGTTCTCAATCAGCCCCAGCATTTT
>NA|few|TRBV6-5|TRBJ1-2
CASSRNGETYGYTF
TGTGCCAGCAGCAGGAACGGCGAAACCTATGGCTACACCTTC
>TRBD1|NA|TRBV5-1|TRBJ1-3
CASSAGQLSGNTIYF
TGCGCCAGCAGCGCGGGACAGCTCTCTGGAAACACCATATATTTT
>NA|NA|TRBV14|TRBJ2-7
CASSQAGAQEQYF
TGTGCCAGCAGCCAAGCCGGAGCACAAGAGCAGTACTTC
>NA|NA|TRBV4-2|TRBJ2-3
CASSQVGHADTQYF
TGTGCCAGCAGCCAAGTCGGTCACGCAGATACGCAGTATTTT
>TRBD1|few|TRBV7-8|TRBJ1-2
CASSLLQGEDGYTF
TGTGCCAGCAGCTTACTGCAGGGGGAGGATGGCTACACCTTC
>TRBD2|NA|TRBV18|TRBJ2-7
CASSPTGTTYEQYF
TGTGCCAGCTCACCCACCGGGACTACCTACGAGCAGTACTTC
>TRBD1|once|TRBV19|TRBJ1-2
CASTMAQGGNYGYTF
TGTGCCAGTACCATGGCCCAGGGGGGCAACTATGGCTACACCTTC
>TRBD1|NA|TRBV6-2/TRBV6-3|TRBJ2-6
CASSARGQGGANVLTF
TGTGCCAGCAGTGCAAGGGGGCAGGGTGGGGCCAACGTCCTGACTTTC
>NA|NA|TRBV30|TRBJ1-4
CAWAGGSLGEKLFF
TGTGCCTGGGCGGGGGGCAGTTTAGGTGAAAAACTGTTTTTT
>TRBD1|NA|TRBV7-9|TRBJ2-7
CASSVRSGGREAQYF
TGTGCCAGCAGCGTAAGGTCAGGGGGCCGTGAAGCGCAGTACTTC
>NA|few|TRBV7-9|TRBJ1-1
CASSQQGFTEAFF
TGTGCCAGCAGCCAGCAGGGCTTCACTGAAGCTTTCTTT
>TRBD1|once|TRBV24-1|TRBJ2-7
CATSDPGTGSYEQYF
TGTGCCACCAGTGATCCCGGGACAGGGTCCTACGAGCAGTACTTC
>TRBD1|NA|TRBV5-4|TRBJ2-1
CASKSGRTGGLFNEQFF
TGTGCCAGCAAATCTGGAAGGACAGGGGGCCTGTTTAATGAGCAGTTCTTC
>NA|NA|TRBV6-5|TRBJ2-7
CASSPDGTAGEQYF
TGTGCCAGCAGCCCCGACGGTACAGCGGGCGAGCAGTACTTC
>NA|NA|TRBV28|TRBJ1-4
CASSLRDEKLFF
TGTGCCAGCAGTTTACGGGATGAAAAACTGTTTTTT
>NA|NA|TRBV15|TRBJ1-4
CATSRGGEITEKLFF
TGTGCCACCAGCAGAGGAGGTGAGATAACCGAAAAACTGTTTTTT
>NA|NA|TRBV19|TRBJ1-1
CASSMQGNTEAFF
TGTGCCAGTAGTATGCAGGGGAACACTGAAGCTTTCTTT
>NA|NA|TRBV5-6|TRBJ1-6
CASSSGGRISSYNSPLHF
TGTGCCAGCAGCTCTGGGGGCAGGATAAGCTCCTATAATTCACCCCTCCACTTT
>TRBD1|NA|TRBV28|TRBJ1-2
CASSYGTDGYTF
TGTGCCAGCAGCTATGGGACAGATGGCTACACCTTC
>NA|few|TRBV5-4|TRBJ1-4
CASSLVNEKLFF
TGTGCCAGCAGCTTGGTAAATGAAAAACTGTTTTTT
>NA|NA|TRBV19|TRBJ1-4
CASSTQGTDAEKLFF
TGTGCCAGTAGTACGCAGGGCACTGACGCTGAAAAACTGTTTTTT
>TRBD1|few|TRBV2|TRBJ1-1
CASRKGQGYTEAFF
TGTGCCAGCAGGAAGGGACAGGGCTACACTGAAGCTTTCTTT
>NA|NA|TRBV5-1|TRBJ1-2
CASSFSGTDFGYTF
TGCGCCAGCAGCTTCTCCGGGACTGACTTCGGCTACACCTTC
>TRBD2|NA|TRBV18|TRBJ2-1
CASSPTRTRSYNEQFF
TGTGCCAGCTCACCAACGAGGACTAGAAGCTACAATGAGCAGTTCTTC
>NA|NA|TRBV19|TRBJ1-3
CASRPQGNSGNTIYF
TGTGCCAGTAGACCTCAGGGGAACTCTGGAAACACCATATATTTT
>TRBD1|NA|TRBV7-8|TRBJ2-7
CASSLEGTATVEQYF
TGTGCCAGCAGCTTAGAAGGGACAGCCACGGTAGAGCAGTACTTC
>NA|once|TRBV4-1|TRBJ1-5
CASSQERGGHQPQHF
TGCGCCAGCAGCCAAGAGCGGGGGGGGCATCAGCCCCAGCATTTT
>NA|NA|TRBV29-1|TRBJ2-7
CSVGSYEQYF
TGCAGCGTTGGTAGCTACGAGCAGTACTTC
>NA|NA|TRBV2|TRBJ1-1
CASKPDSPSMNTEAFF
TGTGCCAGCAAACCCGACAGTCCCTCTATGAACACTGAAGCTTTCTTT
>NA|NA|TRBV15|TRBJ1-3
CATASDFSGNTIYF
TGTGCCACCGCATCCGACTTCTCTGGAAACACCATATATTTT
>NA|NA|TRBV4-2|TRBJ2-5
CASSQEKLQETQYF
TGTGCCAGCAGCCAAGAAAAACTCCAAGAGACCCAGTACTTC
>TRBD1|NA|TRBV19|TRBJ1-2
CASSPGQGVYYGYTF
TGTGCCAGTAGTCCCGGACAGGGGGTGTACTATGGCTACACCTTC
>NA|NA|TRBV13|TRBJ1-2
CASTFGSNYGYTF
TGTGCCAGCACCTTCGGGTCTAACTATGGCTACACCTTC
>TRBD2|NA|TRBV7-9|TRBJ2-1
CASSRTSGSRYNEQFF
TGTGCCAGCAGCCGGACTAGCGGGAGCCGATACAATGAGCAGTTCTTC
>NA|NA|TRBV11-3|TRBJ2-1
CASSPSSYNEQFF
TGTGCCAGCAGCCCTAGCTCCTACAATGAGCAGTTCTTC
>NA|NA|TRBV19|TRBJ1-5
CASSAVRNQPQHF
TGTGCCAGTAGCGCAGTGCGCAATCAGCCCCAGCATTTT
>TRBD1|once|TRBV2|TRBJ1-2
CVKGDSGGYGYTF
TGTGTCAAGGGGGACAGTGGAGGCTATGGCTACACCTTC
>TRBD1|once|TRBV18|TRBJ2-3
CASSVQGRDTQYF
TGTGCCAGCTCAGTACAGGGGAGAGATACGCAGTATTTT
>TRBD1|NA|TRBV27|TRBJ2-4
CASSLRTGGGGIQYF
TGTGCCAGCAGTCTACGAACAGGGGGCGGTGGCATTCAGTACTTC
>TRBD1|NA|TRBV6-5|TRBJ1-1
CASRDRAMNTEAFF
TGTGCCAGCAGGGACAGGGCGATGAACACTGAAGCTTTCTTT